A single sample gave rise to the 23 T cell receptor beta chains below, sequenced in a study of T-cell reconstitution after alpha-beta-depleted transplantation in children (dated by TCRdb to the mid-2010s). The label giving this sample's treatment or condition can be read as: allogeneic hematopoietic cell transplantation with graft depleted of TCRalphabeta T cells and CD19 B cells. The library relied on PCR. Data came from an Illumina HiSeq 2500. TCR library preparation used molecular barcoding, with unique molecular identifiers applied to normalize quantification of the TCRbeta repertoire. TCRdb ran its own pipeline on the public reads, namely fastp trimming at Q25 and MiXCR clone calling, and kept in-frame beta chains. Rows with one shared CDR3 protein collapse into an entry with the most common genes and DNA. The sample table records fewer than 750,000 distinct CDR3 sequences; about 23% of these occur just once. 11% to 15% of the sample is taken by the ten largest.

The sequencing used PBMCs, mostly from graft donor cells, collected 360 days after TCRalphabeta/CD19-depleted stem cell transplant. The receptor source for this set is a boy younger than two who had a stem cell transplant for acute myeloid leukemia, so the T cells may come from the graft donor.

This clonotype was seen a few times. The chain uses TRBV15 and TRBJ1-1, with 7 bases matching TRBD1. Unmatched junction bases numbered 7, after V lost 5 bases and J lost 7 bases. The CDR3 runs 13 residues. Germline V CDR1 and CDR2: LNHNV, YYDKDF (reference sequence). CDR3 nucleotides: TGTGCCACCAGCGCCGACAGGGTCCATGAAGCTTTCTTT. Its translation is CATSADRVHEAFF.

This clonotype has a count of ten or more. The gene calls are TRBV9 and TRBJ2-7, with 7 positions matching TRBD1. Germline lookup yields CDR1 SGDLS and CDR2 YYNGEE. The CDR3 has 15 residues. J gave up 4 bases and V 2 bases, and 9 bases lay outside the gene matches. CDR3 loop: CASSVQGESLYEQYF. CDR3 DNA: TGTGCCAGCAGCGTCCAGGGGGAGTCGCTTTACGAGCAGTACTTC.

J is TRBJ2-3 and V is TRBV25-1; 8 nucleotides agree with TRBD1. Germline V lookup: CDR1 MGHDK, CDR2 SYGVNS. The V and J ends lost 6 bases and 0 bases, in that order; junction bases with no gene match: 5. The CDR3 has 15 residues. The CDR3 coding sequence is TGTGCCAGCAGCACCGGGACAGGCAGCACAGATACGCAGTATTTT. This codes for CASSTGTGSTDTQYF.

This clonotype was detected many times. The chain couples TRBV29-1 to TRBJ2-5; no definite D call. Trimming cost V 7 bases and J 4 bases, with 16 bases left between them. The V gene's germline CDR1 is SQVTM and CDR2 ANQGSEA. The CDR3 contains 13 residues. CDR3 region: CSDMGSLGETQYF. CDR3 DNA: TGCAGCGATATGGGAAGCCTCGGAGAGACCCAGTACTTC.

The genes are TRBV11-2 and TRBJ2-2; no firm D call. CDR3 length: 19 residues. V was cut by 4 bases and J by 0 bases, with 21 bases left in between. Per germline, CDR1 SGHAT and CDR2 FQNNGV. The CDR3 is CASSSGTGRVSANTGELFF. DNA of the CDR3: TGTGCCAGCAGCTCCGGAACCGGCAGAGTGTCCGCGAACACCGGGGAGCTGTTTTTT.

In this sample, this clonotype turned up a few times. This chain connects TRBV12-3 or TRBV12-4 to TRBJ2-6; TRBD2 agrees at 7 bases. The V gene end was trimmed by 7 bases and the J gene end by 5 bases; junction bases not matched to a gene: 8. This CDR3 contains 15 residues. DNA of the CDR3: TGTGCCAGCAATGCGGGGGTCTCGTGGGCCAACGTCCTGACTTTC. This gives the protein CASNAGVSWANVLTF.

As regards this clonotype: This may be a read error, as it is one base from a much larger clone. The V call is TRBV9, the J call TRBJ2-2; D is unclear. Germline CDR1 reads SGDLS; CDR2 reads YYNGEE. The CDR3 contains 15 residues. Trimming took off 1 base at V and 5 bases at J, with 12 bases between the two ends. CDR3 protein: CASSVSSQPTGELFF. DNA of the CDR3: TGTGCCAGCAGCGTATCGAGCCAGCCGACCGGGGAGCTGTTTTTT. The full variable domain, its missing parts supplied by reference TRBV9 and TRBJ2-2, is DSGVTQTPKHLITATGQRVTLRCSPRSGDLSVYWYQQSLDQGLQFLIQYYNGEERAKGNILERFSAQQFPDLHSELNLSSLELGDSALYFCASSVSSQPTGELFFGEGSRLTVL.

There are many counts of this clonotype. The chain uses TRBV15 and TRBJ2-3, with 16 positions matching TRBD2. This CDR3 region has 17 residues. Germline CDR1 LNHNV, CDR2 YYDKDF (reference sequence). V gave up 1 base and J gave up 6 bases; unmatched junction bases: 4. CDR3 amino acids: CATSRGGTSGGADTQYF. The CDR3 region has the DNA TGTGCCACCAGCAGAGGGGGGACTAGCGGGGGGGCGGATACGCAGTATTTT.

At least ten counts were recorded for this clonotype. The chain joins TRBV20-1 to TRBJ2-2; 7 bases agree with TRBD1. The CDR3 length is 15 residues. With 2 bases clipped from V and 5 bases from J, the junction kept 8 bases outside the gene matches. Germline assignment: CDR1 DFQATT and CDR2 SNEGSKA (reference sequence). CDR3 sequence reads: CSARNPGQQTGELFF. Written as DNA, the CDR3 is TGCAGTGCTAGAAATCCGGGACAGCAAACCGGGGAGCTGTTTTTT.

This clonotype has at least ten counts. The rearrangement links TRBV9 to TRBJ2-3; 8 bases align to TRBD1. The CDR3 is 15 residues long. The germline gives CDR1 SGDLS, CDR2 YYNGEE. The ends lost 3 bases at V and 5 bases at J; junction bases unmatched: 8. This CDR3 reads CASSATTGVVDTQYF. In DNA form, the CDR3 reads TGTGCCAGCAGCGCTACGACAGGGGTGGTAGATACGCAGTATTTT.

The V and J genes are TRBV7-8 and TRBJ2-7; D is unclear. Germline CDR1 SGHVS, CDR2 FQNEAQ. The V end was cut by 1 base, the J end by 6 bases, with 10 bases between. This CDR3 has 13 amino acids. As DNA, the CDR3 is TGTGCCAGCAGCTTAGGTCAGTTCGGCGAGCAGTACTTC. Translated: CASSLGQFGEQYF.

This clonotype appeared once. The chain recombines TRBV2 with TRBJ1-2, with no clear D. CDR1 is SNHLY and CDR2 is FYNNEI in the germline V gene. Trimming removed 6 bases from V and 4 bases from J, with 9 bases in between. This CDR3 spans 12 amino acids. CDR3 nucleotides: TGTGCCAGCAGCCCCTTCGCCTATGGCTACACCTTC. Encoded protein: CASSPFAYGYTF.

This sequence joins TRBV10-3 and TRBJ1-4; D is perhaps TRBD1 (5 bases). This CDR3 region has 17 residues. Deletions cut 3 bases from V and 7 bases from J, with 21 bases between. CDR1 ENHRY and CDR2 SYGVKD come from the germline V gene. CDR3 residues: CAISEGQGPGQAEKLFF. CDR3 in DNA: TGTGCCATCAGTGAAGGCCAGGGCCCCGGGCAGGCTGAAAAACTGTTTTTT.

This clonotype was detected ten times or more. The chain combines TRBV20-1 with TRBJ1-1; unclear D gene. Germline lookup yields CDR1 DFQATT and CDR2 SNEGSKA (reference sequence). This CDR3 is built from 12 residues. V shed 6 bases and J shed 1 base, with 9 bases lying between them. In DNA, the CDR3 is TGCAGTGCCTCTGACAAGAACACTGAAGCTTTCTTT. This sequence encodes CSASDKNTEAFF.

This chain links TRBV15 with TRBJ2-7; D uncertain. This CDR3 is built from 16 residues. CDR1 and CDR2 from the germline V gene are LNHNV and YYDKDF (reference sequence). Deletions cut 5 bases from V and 1 base from J, with 18 bases between. The CDR3 here is CATSDSVAGASYEQYV. CDR3 DNA: TGTGCCACCAGCGATTCCGTGGCAGGAGCATCCTACGAGCAGTACGTC.

This clonotype was observed a few times. The V and J genes are TRBV11-2 and TRBJ1-2, with D maybe TRBD1 (5 bases). V was shortened by 5 bases and J by 8 bases, with 30 bases between the two germline ends. CDR1 SGHAT and CDR2 FQNNGV come from the germline V gene. The CDR3 loop spans 18 amino acids. The CDR3 nucleotides read TGTGCCAGCAGCCCCCAATCGGGGGACCGGATAAGGGTCTACGGCTACACCTTC. Its translation: CASSPQSGDRIRVYGYTF.

This clonotype has only a few counts. The genes are TRBV28 and TRBJ2-3; 9 bases align to TRBD2. Per germline, CDR1 MDHEN and CDR2 SYDVKM. The ends lost 6 bases at V and 1 base at J; junction bases unmatched: 5. This CDR3 spans 15 amino acids. CDR3 nucleotides: TGTGCCAGCAGCCTAGCGGGGTACCGCACAGATACGCAGTATTTT. Translation gives CASSLAGYRTDTQYF.

This clonotype was seen a few times. This sequence joins TRBV2 and TRBJ2-5, with 7 bases matching TRBD1. After removal of 5 bases from V and 5 bases from J, the junction contained 8 bases not matched to a gene. CDR3 length equals 14 residues. CDR1 is SNHLY, CDR2 FYNNEI, per germline. CDR3 region: CASSTQGVWETQYF. The DNA of the CDR3 is TGTGCCAGCAGTACGCAGGGGGTTTGGGAGACCCAGTACTTC.

This chain joins TRBV27 and TRBJ1-1; D is unclear. Trimming took off 1 base at V and 7 bases at J, with 10 bases between the two ends. CDR3 size: 13 residues. CDR1 is MNHEY and CDR2 is SMNVEV in the germline V gene (reference sequence). The CDR3 bases are TGTGCCAGCAGTTTATGGGCGGGTGATGAAGCTTTCTTT. Translated: CASSLWAGDEAFF.

This clonotype has just a few counts. The gene calls are TRBV12-3 or TRBV12-4 and TRBJ2-1; D possibly corresponds to TRBD2 (6 bases). The CDR3 is made up of 17 amino acids. V was trimmed by 1 base and J by 0 bases, leaving 13 bases between them. CDR3 region: CASSLVSGHSSYNEQFF. The CDR3 DNA is TGTGCCAGCAGTTTAGTTAGCGGCCATAGCTCCTACAATGAGCAGTTCTTC.

This chain links TRBV27 with TRBJ1-1, with 10 positions matching TRBD1. The CDR3 spans 15 residues. J gave up 1 base and V 2 bases, and 1 base lay outside the gene matches. Germline-derived CDR1 and CDR2 are MNHEY and SMNVEV (reference sequence). This CDR3 is CASSLRDRGNTEAFF. The CDR3 DNA reads TGTGCCAGCAGTTTACGGGACAGGGGGAACACTGAAGCTTTCTTT.

This clonotype was counted only a few times. The CDR3 reads CSAKPGSGANVLTF. In DNA form, the CDR3 reads TGCAGTGCTAAGCCAGGGTCTGGGGCCAACGTCCTGACTTTC. This chain connects TRBV20-1 to TRBJ2-6, with a tentative D call TRBD1 (5 bases). The V gene's germline CDR1 is DFQATT and CDR2 SNEGSKA (reference sequence). This CDR3 comprises 14 residues. Trimming cost V 4 bases and J 1 base, with 8 bases left between them.

This clonotype was detected a few times. The chain has TRBV11-2 and TRBJ2-2, with a possible D match to TRBD2 (6 bases). V lost 3 bases, J lost 5 bases, and 16 bases lay in between. The CDR3 totals 16 residues. Germline CDR1 and CDR2: SGHAT and FQNNGV. The CDR3 DNA sequence: TGTGCCAGCAGCTTCGGAGGGACGGAACTTACCGGGGAGCTGTTTTTT. Translating it yields CASSFGGTELTGELFF.